These T cell receptor beta chains were read from a single sample in a study of blood T cell repertoires in COVID-19. The assay was immunoSEQ multiplex PCR, and TCRdb's table has in-frame clones only and misses some. The table includes 150,000 to 180,000 clones, approximately 85% detected once. Sample: peripheral blood. The source of these receptors is a man aged 55 to 70 with COVID-19, enrolled during active disease. The CDR3 runs from the conserved cysteine through the conserved F or W. The D gene is left open where the match is weak. Clone sizes are given selectively: once, few, many, or a class where the clone is expanded.

d_gene	j_gene	v_gene	abundance	CDR3aa	CDR3nt
TRBD2	TRBJ2-3	TRBV5-1	-	CASSQGLAGAGGTDTQYF	TGCGCCAGCAGCCAAGGACTAGCGGGGGCGGGAGGCACAGATACGCAGTATTTT
TRBD2	TRBJ2-5	TRBV19	-	CASSKMIAGKETQYF	TGTGCCAGTAGTAAGATGATAGCGGGAAAAGAGACCCAGTACTTC
TRBD1	TRBJ2-3	TRBV18	-	CASSPRPGTGFGTDTQYF	TGTGCCAGCTCACCCCGTCCCGGGACAGGGTTTGGAACAGATACGCAGTATTTT
-	TRBJ1-5	TRBV6-5	-	CASTSTVNQPQHF	TGTGCCAGCACCTCGACAGTTAATCAGCCCCAGCATTTT
TRBD1	TRBJ1-2	TRBV19	-	CASSPTAGGRYGYTF	TGTGCCAGTAGTCCCACCGCAGGGGGCAGGTATGGCTACACCTTC
-	TRBJ1-2	TRBV7-3	once	CASSLQGTNYGYTF	TGTGCCAGCAGCTTACAGGGGACGAACTATGGCTACACCTTC
-	TRBJ2-7	TRBV9	-	CASSVGQGTLYEQYF	TGTGCCAGCAGCGTAGGGCAGGGGACCCTCTACGAGCAGTACTTC
-	TRBJ1-5	TRBV7-9	few	CASSYSGQPQHF	TGTGCCAGCAGTTACAGCGGTCAGCCCCAGCATTTT
TRBD1	TRBJ1-1	TRBV27	-	CASSRPGQTVSAFF	TGTGCCAGCAGCCGTCCGGGACAGACGGTTTCAGCTTTCTTT
-	TRBJ1-5	TRBV19	-	CASSIDSGNQPQHF	TGTGCCAGTAGTATAGATAGCGGTAATCAGCCCCAGCATTTT
-	TRBJ1-1	TRBV6-2/TRBV6-3	-	CASSRRGTEAFF	TGTGCCAGCAGCCGCAGGGGAACTGAAGCTTTCTTT